This TCR beta chain appears in the sequencing data of a study of OX40 agonist ivuxolimab in advanced cancers. Background for the entire study: Ivuxolimab was a fully human IgG2 agonistic monoclonal antibody targeting the costimulatory receptor OX40 (CD134). Intravenous ivuxolimab was administered to patients every 2 weeks at six dose levels: 0.01, 0.1, 0.3, 1.5, 3 and 10 mg/kg. Of the roughly 52 dose-escalation patients, hepatocellular carcinoma was present in some 19, melanoma in around 15, renal cell carcinoma in 9 and head and neck cancer in 9. In the dose-escalation cohort, around four fifths of patients were male, and the mean age was approximately 60 years, with a range of 23 to 79. Patients were allowed to have had prior anti-PD-1, anti-PD-L1 or anti-CTLA-4 therapy, and approximately 41% of the dose-escalation patients had previously received checkpoint inhibitors. Partial responses were achieved by three dose-escalation patients, of whom one had hepatocellular carcinoma and two had cutaneous melanoma. Peripheral TCRbeta sequencing was intended to test whether TCR sequence diversity was altered and clonal T-cell expansion was caused by ivuxolimab. The monotherapy dose-escalation portion (N ≈ 52 patients) of the phase I ivuxolimab trial is reported in the paper. Points the paper makes about the study in general: Low levels of normalized T-cell clonal expansion were also shown by some nonresponding patients. After ivuxolimab, more expanded clones were found on average in CD8+ T cells than in CD4+ T cells. At doses from 0.1 to 3.0 mg/kg, clonal expansion was seen in both CD4+ and CD8+ blood T cells between baseline and week 6. Partial responders in the 0.1-3.0 mg/kg groups had among the lowest normalized peripheral clonal expansion, especially among CD8+ T cells. The antigen specificity of the clonally expanded peripheral T cells was not determined.

The trial excluded patients who had a history of autoimmune disease or who were on systemic immunosuppression. Peripheral blood for TCR sequencing was collected from all dose cohorts at baseline, on cycle 4 day 1, and on cycle 7 day 1. The samples were drawn from a first-in-human, open-label, multicenter phase I dose-escalation trial of ivuxolimab. Adults with locally advanced or metastatic head and neck squamous cell, hepatocellular, melanoma or renal cell carcinoma were enrolled in the trial. CD4+ and CD8+ T cells were sorted separately from peripheral blood before TCR sequencing. Genomic DNA was isolated from the sorted cells so that the TCRbeta CDR3 region could be sequenced. The immunoSEQ Assay was used for sequencing of TCRbeta CDR3 regions. Imported from immuneACCESS, the table was reduced by TCRdb to in-frame sequences with V and J called. These copies leave out some clones; in studies compared against another copy, an unresolved V gene accounts for under half, and the cause of the remainder is not known. Across this sample there are 25,000 to 30,000 clones, with 83% seen only once. The ten largest account for about 12% of the sample.

V sheds 0 bases and J sheds 5 bases, leaving 11 bases between their ends. Taken from cysteine to phenylalanine, the CDR3 has 15 residues. Solely the CDR3 DNA is kept, with 45 bases framed from the first base. According to the germline V gene (reference sequence), CDR1 reads SEHNR and CDR2 reads FQNEAQ. Note on this clone: Its cognate antigen has yet to be identified. The record has no base qualities; no much larger clone is one base away.

The starting material was CD4+ or CD8+ T cells sorted from blood, obtained in a trial of the OX40 agonist ivuxolimab. The receptor chain draws on TRBV7-9 and TRBJ2-1, with a weak D call of TRBD2 (6 bases match). The source of this sequence is an adult with an advanced solid tumor such as melanoma, head and neck, liver or kidney cancer. The CDR3 loop reads CASSLARGRDNEQFF. The DNA is as follows: TGTGCCAGCAGCTTAGCGCGGGGTAGGGACAATGAGCAGTTCTTC.